Listed below are T cell receptor beta chains from one sample, sequenced in a study of spatial heterogeneity in lung cancer. Using its own MiXCR run on the 5' RACE reads, TCRdb lists one record per CDR3 protein. The sample lists approximately 56,000 distinct CDR3 sequences; roughly 7.4% were seen once. The specimen was PBMCs, collected at follow-up. Every receptor here comes from a female donor with early-stage non-small cell lung cancer. CDR3s include the opening cysteine and the closing phenylalanine or tryptophan. A D gene is named only where the DNA matches it firmly. Expanded clones get a size class; other rows say once, few or many, or leave the size out.

D: NA; V: TRBV24-1; length: 15; J: TRBJ2-1; size: few; DNA: TGTGCCACCTCGTACCCCGGCCCCCGAGGGAATGAGCAGTTCTTC; CDR3: CATSYPGPRGNEQFF
D: NA; V: TRBV14; length: 13; J: TRBJ1-1; size: few; DNA: TGTGCCAGCAGCAAACTAGAAGGCACTGAAGCTTTCTTT; CDR3: CASSKLEGTEAFF
D: TRBD1; V: TRBV7-2; length: 16; J: TRBJ1-5; size: NA; DNA: TGTGCCAGCAGCACGGGACAGGGTGAAAGCAATCAGCCCCAGCATTTT; CDR3: CASSTGQGESNQPQHF
D: NA; V: TRBV4-2; length: 15; J: TRBJ2-5; size: NA; DNA: TGTGCCAGCAGCCAATGGACAGCAGATCAAGAGACCCAGTACTTC; CDR3: CASSQWTADQETQYF
D: TRBD1; V: TRBV9; length: 15; J: TRBJ2-7; size: NA; DNA: TGTGCCAGCGGCGTAGGTGCCGACAGGGTGTACGAGCAGTACTTC; CDR3: CASGVGADRVYEQYF
D: NA; V: TRBV12-3/TRBV12-4; length: 14; J: TRBJ2-5; size: few; DNA: TGTGCCAGCAGTTTGGGCAGGTTCTTGGAGACCCAGTACTTC; CDR3: CASSLGRFLETQYF
D: NA; V: TRBV6-5; length: 15; J: TRBJ1-6; size: many; DNA: TGTGCCAGCAGTTACTACATACCACTTAATTCACCCCTCCACTTT; CDR3: CASSYYIPLNSPLHF
D: TRBD1; V: TRBV4-1; length: 14; J: TRBJ1-3; size: few; DNA: TGCGCCAGCAGCCAACAGACAGGGTGGGACACCATATATTTT; CDR3: CASSQQTGWDTIYF
D: NA; V: TRBV5-1; length: 13; J: TRBJ2-7; size: many; DNA: TGCGCCAGCAGCTTGGATGGGGTCGGCGAGCAGTACTTC; CDR3: CASSLDGVGEQYF
D: TRBD2; V: TRBV5-1; length: 16; J: TRBJ2-5; size: many; DNA: TGCGCCAGCAGCTCGACTAGCGGGCCAGTTGGGGAGACCCAGTACTTC; CDR3: CASSSTSGPVGETQYF
D: NA; V: TRBV2; length: 15; J: TRBJ1-1; size: many; DNA: TGTGCCAGCAGTGAAGACATAGGGCGGAACACTGAAGCTTTCTTT; CDR3: CASSEDIGRNTEAFF
D: TRBD1; V: TRBV6-6; length: 14; J: TRBJ1-4; size: few; DNA: TGTGCCAGCAGTTACGGCACAGGGGCTGAAAAACTGTTTTTT; CDR3: CASSYGTGAEKLFF
D: TRBD2; V: TRBV4-1; length: 17; J: TRBJ2-1; size: many; DNA: TGCGCCAGCAGCCCGTCCCAGAGGACTAGCGAGGGGAATGAGCAGTTCTTC; CDR3: CASSPSQRTSEGNEQFF
D: NA; V: TRBV7-2; length: 15; J: TRBJ1-2; size: NA; DNA: TGTGCCAGCAGCTCCCCCAAGGGAGGGGACTATGGCTACACCTTC; CDR3: CASSSPKGGDYGYTF
D: NA; V: TRBV6-6; length: 13; J: TRBJ1-1; size: few; DNA: TGTGCCAGCAGGATGGGACAGAACACTGAAGCTTTCTTT; CDR3: CASRMGQNTEAFF
D: NA; V: TRBV29-1; length: 13; J: TRBJ1-4; size: many; DNA: TGCAGCGGCCGGGACGGCCCGAATGAAAAACTGTTTTTT; CDR3: CSGRDGPNEKLFF
D: TRBD1; V: TRBV5-1; length: 13; J: TRBJ1-5; size: few; DNA: TGCGCCAGCAGCCGGGACAGGAATCAGCCCCAGCATTTT; CDR3: CASSRDRNQPQHF
D: NA; V: TRBV2; length: 14; J: TRBJ1-2; size: NA; DNA: TGTGCCAGCAGTGAGACTGATCTCGGCTCCGGCTACACCTTC; CDR3: CASSETDLGSGYTF
D: NA; V: TRBV29-1; length: 14; J: TRBJ2-3; size: many; DNA: TGCAGCGTTGCCGCCCAGCAAAGCACAGATACGCAGTATTTT; CDR3: CSVAAQQSTDTQYF
D: NA; V: TRBV7-2; length: 14; J: TRBJ1-5; size: many; DNA: TGTGCCAGCAGCTCCCGGGACGGCAATCAGCCCCAGCATTTT; CDR3: CASSSRDGNQPQHF
D: TRBD2; V: TRBV11-2; length: 18; J: TRBJ2-7; size: few; DNA: TGTGCCAGCAGTCGCGGCCCTAGCGGGGGGCCGAGATACTACGAGCAGTACTTC; CDR3: CASSRGPSGGPRYYEQYF
D: NA; V: TRBV4-1; length: 14; J: TRBJ2-7; size: NA; DNA: TGCGCCAGCAGCCAAGATTCAGGGTTGCCCGAGCAGTACTTC; CDR3: CASSQDSGLPEQYF
D: TRBD1; V: TRBV5-1; length: 14; J: TRBJ1-1; size: NA; DNA: TGCGCCAGCAGCTTCACCGGGACAGGGGCGGAAGCTTTCTTT; CDR3: CASSFTGTGAEAFF
D: TRBD1; V: TRBV5-1; length: 15; J: TRBJ2-7; size: many; DNA: TGCGCCAGCAGCTTTGGGACAGGGGACCCCTACGAGCAGTACTTC; CDR3: CASSFGTGDPYEQYF
D: TRBD1; V: TRBV5-1; length: 16; J: TRBJ2-6; size: many; DNA: TGCGCCAGCAGCTTCGGGACAGGGTCTGGGGCCAACGTCCTGACTTTC; CDR3: CASSFGTGSGANVLTF
D: NA; V: TRBV7-7; length: 17; J: TRBJ2-2; size: many; DNA: TGTGCCAGCAGGCCGATTGGGGTCGGGGCTACACCCGGGGAGCTGTTTTTT; CDR3: CASRPIGVGATPGELFF
D: NA; V: TRBV5-5; length: 18; J: TRBJ1-5; size: many; DNA: TGTGCCAGCAGCTTGGGACAGGAGGAGGCTTATAGCAATCAGCCCCAGCATTTT; CDR3: CASSLGQEEAYSNQPQHF
D: TRBD1; V: TRBV20-1; length: 13; J: TRBJ2-3; size: few; DNA: TGCAGTGCTAGAGACGACAGGGGAGATACGCAGTATTTT; CDR3: CSARDDRGDTQYF
D: NA; V: TRBV9; length: 16; J: TRBJ1-6; size: few; DNA: TGTGCCAGCAGCGCCCTTGGACAGTCGAGCAATTCACCCCTCCACTTT; CDR3: CASSALGQSSNSPLHF
D: TRBD1; V: TRBV10-3; length: 15; J: TRBJ2-1; size: many; DNA: TGTGCCATCAGCGCCGGGACAGGGGGCATGAATGAGCAGTTCTTC; CDR3: CAISAGTGGMNEQFF
D: NA; V: TRBV2; length: 12; J: TRBJ1-5; size: many; DNA: TGTGCCAGCAACCGCGAAGCTCAGCCCCAGCATTTT; CDR3: CASNREAQPQHF
D: TRBD1; V: TRBV2; length: 9; J: TRBJ2-1; size: NA; DNA: TGTGCCAGTGACAGGGGCCGGTTCTTC; CDR3: CASDRGRFF
D: NA; V: TRBV5-1; length: 15; J: TRBJ2-1; size: many; DNA: TGCGCCAGCAGCCTTGTGGGTCAGCCTAACAATGAGCAGTTCTTC; CDR3: CASSLVGQPNNEQFF
D: TRBD1; V: TRBV7-9; length: 16; J: TRBJ2-2; size: many; DNA: TGTGCCAGCAGCCGACAGGGGGATTATTACACCGGGGAGCTGTTTTTT; CDR3: CASSRQGDYYTGELFF
D: TRBD2; V: TRBV25-1; length: 16; J: TRBJ2-1; size: NA; DNA: TGTGCCAGCGGGAGCCAGACTAGCGGTAACGACAATGAGCAGTTCTTC; CDR3: CASGSQTSGNDNEQFF
D: TRBD1; V: TRBV7-2; length: 15; J: TRBJ1-6; size: many; DNA: TGTGCCAGCAGCTTAGAACGACAGGGAAGCTCACCCCTCCACTTT; CDR3: CASSLERQGSSPLHF
D: NA; V: TRBV11-2; length: 15; J: TRBJ1-2; size: few; DNA: TGTGCCAGCAGCCCATCAGGGGACCCGGCCTATGGCTACACCTTC; CDR3: CASSPSGDPAYGYTF
D: NA; V: TRBV12-3/TRBV12-4; length: 12; J: TRBJ2-3; size: many; DNA: TGCGCCAGCAGCCCAAGCACAGATACGCAGTATTTT; CDR3: CASSPSTDTQYF
D: NA; V: TRBV2; length: 15; J: TRBJ2-3; size: few; DNA: TGTGCCAGCACCCGAACGGGACACTGGACAGATACGCAGTATTTT; CDR3: CASTRTGHWTDTQYF
D: NA; V: TRBV5-1; length: 14; J: TRBJ1-4; size: many; DNA: TGCGCCAGCAGCCTGGGAAGGGTGCCGGAAAAACTGTTTTTT; CDR3: CASSLGRVPEKLFF
D: TRBD1; V: TRBV5-1; length: 17; J: TRBJ2-3; size: NA; DNA: TGCGCCAGCAGCCTAGGCTCGAGGGGACAGAGGGCGGATACGCAGTATTTT; CDR3: CASSLGSRGQRADTQYF
D: NA; V: TRBV28; length: 10; J: TRBJ1-5; size: NA; DNA: TGTGCCAGCAGCTGGGACCCCCAGCATTTT; CDR3: CASSWDPQHF
D: NA; V: TRBV7-9; length: 13; J: TRBJ2-1; size: NA; DNA: TGTGCCAGCCGGATAAGCTCCTACAATGAGCAGTTCTTC; CDR3: CASRISSYNEQFF
D: NA; V: TRBV4-1; length: 17; J: TRBJ2-2; size: many; DNA: TGCGCCAGCAGCCAAGAATTGCCGTGGCGGGGCGCCGGGGAGCTGTTTTTT; CDR3: CASSQELPWRGAGELFF
D: TRBD1; V: TRBV5-1; length: 14; J: TRBJ1-6; size: many; DNA: TGCGCCAGCAGCTTTCGGACAGGGGATTCACCCCTCCACTTT; CDR3: CASSFRTGDSPLHF
D: NA; V: TRBV2; length: 14; J: TRBJ1-1; size: many; DNA: TGTGCCAGTACACGAGGGGAGATGAACACTGAAGCTTTCTTT; CDR3: CASTRGEMNTEAFF